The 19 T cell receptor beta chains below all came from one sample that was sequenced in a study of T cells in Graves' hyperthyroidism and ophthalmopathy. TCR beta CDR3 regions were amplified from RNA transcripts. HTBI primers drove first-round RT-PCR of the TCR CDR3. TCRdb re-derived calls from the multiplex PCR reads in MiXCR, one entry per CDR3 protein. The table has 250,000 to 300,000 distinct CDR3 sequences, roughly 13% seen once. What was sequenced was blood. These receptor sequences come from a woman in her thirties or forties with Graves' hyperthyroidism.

CDR3: CASSLDSNNQPQHF. DNA of the CDR3: TGTGCCAGCAGCTTGGACAGCAACAATCAGCCCCAGCATTTT. The genes are TRBV7-9 and TRBJ1-5; the D gene is possibly TRBD1 (6 bases). CDR1 is SEHNR, CDR2 FQNEAQ, per germline (reference sequence). The CDR3 loop spans 14 amino acids. V was cut by 3 bases and J by 3 bases, with 9 bases left in between.

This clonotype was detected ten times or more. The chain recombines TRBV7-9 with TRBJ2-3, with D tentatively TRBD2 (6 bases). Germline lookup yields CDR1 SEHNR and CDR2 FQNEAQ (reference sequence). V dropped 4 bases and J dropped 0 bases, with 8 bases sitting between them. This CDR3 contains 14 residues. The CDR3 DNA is TGTGCCAGCAGCTATAGCGGAAGCACAGATACGCAGTATTTT. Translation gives CASSYSGSTDTQYF.

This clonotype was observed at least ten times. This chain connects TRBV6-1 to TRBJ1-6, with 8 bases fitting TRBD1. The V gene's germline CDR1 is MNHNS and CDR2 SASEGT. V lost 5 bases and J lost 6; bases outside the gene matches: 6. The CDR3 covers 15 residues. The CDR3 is CASSPQTGVNSPLHF. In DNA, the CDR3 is TGTGCCAGCAGTCCTCAGACAGGGGTTAATTCACCCCTCCACTTT.

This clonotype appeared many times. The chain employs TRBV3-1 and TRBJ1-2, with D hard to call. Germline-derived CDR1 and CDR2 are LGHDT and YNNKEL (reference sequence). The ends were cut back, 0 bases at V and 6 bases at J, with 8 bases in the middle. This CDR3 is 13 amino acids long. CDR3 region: CASSQETVNGYTF. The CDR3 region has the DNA TGTGCCAGCAGCCAAGAAACAGTCAATGGCTACACCTTC.

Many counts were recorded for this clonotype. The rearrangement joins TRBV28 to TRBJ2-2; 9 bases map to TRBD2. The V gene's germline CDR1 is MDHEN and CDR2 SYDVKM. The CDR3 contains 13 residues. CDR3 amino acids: CVSLAGNTGELFF. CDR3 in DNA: TGTGTCTCACTAGCGGGGAACACCGGGGAGCTGTTTTTT.

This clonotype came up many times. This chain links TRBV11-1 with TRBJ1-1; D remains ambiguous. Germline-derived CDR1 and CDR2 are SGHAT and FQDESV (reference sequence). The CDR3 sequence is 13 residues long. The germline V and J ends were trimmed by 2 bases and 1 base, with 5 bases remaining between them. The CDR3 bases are TGTGCCAGCAGCTTAAGGACGAACACTGAAGCTTTCTTT. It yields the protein CASSLRTNTEAFF.

The CDR3: CASSFGFRSYNEQFF. The CDR3 DNA follows: TGCGCCAGCAGCTTTGGATTTCGCTCCTACAATGAGCAGTTCTTC. This chain connects TRBV5-1 to TRBJ2-1; the D is unclear. V shed 2 bases and J shed 0 bases, with 9 bases lying between them. The CDR3 is 15 amino acids. Germline CDR1 and CDR2: SGHRS and YFSETQ.

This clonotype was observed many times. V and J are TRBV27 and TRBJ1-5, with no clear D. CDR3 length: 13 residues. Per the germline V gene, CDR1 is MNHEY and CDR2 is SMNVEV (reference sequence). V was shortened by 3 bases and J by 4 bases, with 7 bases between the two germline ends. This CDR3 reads CASSFLKNQPQHF. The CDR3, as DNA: TGTGCCAGCAGTTTCCTAAAGAATCAGCCCCAGCATTTT.

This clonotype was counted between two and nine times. DNA for the CDR3: TGTGCCATCAGCTTGGCTCCGAATGAAAAACTGTTTTTT. Its protein is CAISLAPNEKLFF. The V gene is TRBV10-3, the J gene TRBJ1-4; no firm D call. V lost 6 bases and J 5 bases, leaving 10 bases between the germline ends. The CDR3 is 13 amino acids. Germline loops: CDR1 ENHRY, CDR2 SYGVKD.

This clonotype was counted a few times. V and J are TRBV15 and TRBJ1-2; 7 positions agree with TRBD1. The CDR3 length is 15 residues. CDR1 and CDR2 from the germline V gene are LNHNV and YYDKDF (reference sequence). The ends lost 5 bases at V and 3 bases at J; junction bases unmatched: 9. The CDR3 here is CATSGGTQGDYGYTF. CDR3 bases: TGTGCCACCAGCGGGGGGACTCAGGGGGACTATGGCTACACCTTC.

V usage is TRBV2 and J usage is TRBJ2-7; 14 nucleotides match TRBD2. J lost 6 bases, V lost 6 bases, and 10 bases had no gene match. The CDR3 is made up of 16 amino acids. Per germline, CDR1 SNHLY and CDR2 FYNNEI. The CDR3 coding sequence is TGTGCCAGCAGCTTAGATGGGACTAGCGGGAGTCTCGAGCAGTACTTC. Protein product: CASSLDGTSGSLEQYF.

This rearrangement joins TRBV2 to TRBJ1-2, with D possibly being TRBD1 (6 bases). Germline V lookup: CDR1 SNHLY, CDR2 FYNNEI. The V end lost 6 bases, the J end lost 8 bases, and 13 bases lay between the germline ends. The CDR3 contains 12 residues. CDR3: CASRQGVYGYTF. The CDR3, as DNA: TGTGCCAGCAGACAGGGTGTCTACGGCTACACCTTC.

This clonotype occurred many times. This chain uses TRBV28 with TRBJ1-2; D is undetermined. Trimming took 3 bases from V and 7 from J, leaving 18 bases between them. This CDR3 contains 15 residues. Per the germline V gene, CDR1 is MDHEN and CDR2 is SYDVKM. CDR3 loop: CASSFPGGDWGGYTF. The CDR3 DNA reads TGTGCCAGCAGTTTCCCCGGTGGGGATTGGGGTGGCTACACCTTC.

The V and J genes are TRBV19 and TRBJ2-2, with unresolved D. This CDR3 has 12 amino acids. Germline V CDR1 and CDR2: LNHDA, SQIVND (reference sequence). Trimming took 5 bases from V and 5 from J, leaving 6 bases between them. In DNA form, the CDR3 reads TGTGCCAGTAGTTCCGTTACCGGGGAGCTGTTTTTT. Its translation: CASSSVTGELFF.

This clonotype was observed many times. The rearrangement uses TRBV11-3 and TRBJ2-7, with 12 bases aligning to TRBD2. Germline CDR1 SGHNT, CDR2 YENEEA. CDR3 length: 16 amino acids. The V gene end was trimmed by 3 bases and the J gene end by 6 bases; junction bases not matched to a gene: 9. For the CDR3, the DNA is TGTGCCAGCAGCTTCCTGAGACTAGCGGGAGATTCCGAGCAGTACTTC. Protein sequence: CASSFLRLAGDSEQYF.

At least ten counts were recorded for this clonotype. The CDR3 protein is CAIRDRAVDTEAFF. CDR3 DNA: TGTGCCATCAGAGACAGGGCCGTCGACACTGAAGCTTTCTTT. The chain employs TRBV10-3 and TRBJ1-1; 7 bases are a match to TRBD1. CDR3 length: 14 residues. V dropped 6 bases and J dropped 3; count of bases not matched to a gene: 7. The germline gives CDR1 ENHRY, CDR2 SYGVKD.

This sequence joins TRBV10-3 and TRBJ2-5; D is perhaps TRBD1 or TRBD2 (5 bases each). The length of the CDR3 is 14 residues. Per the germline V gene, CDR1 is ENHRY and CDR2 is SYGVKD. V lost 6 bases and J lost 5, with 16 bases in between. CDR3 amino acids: CAISRDPQQETQYF. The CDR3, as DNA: TGTGCCATCAGCCGGGACCCCCAACAGGAGACCCAGTACTTC.

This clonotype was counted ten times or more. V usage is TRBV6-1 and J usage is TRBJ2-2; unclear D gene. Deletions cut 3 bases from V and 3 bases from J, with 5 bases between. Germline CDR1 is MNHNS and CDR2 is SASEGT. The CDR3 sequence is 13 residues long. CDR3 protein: CASSDRDTGELFF. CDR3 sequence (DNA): TGTGCCAGCAGTGACAGAGACACCGGGGAGCTGTTTTTT.

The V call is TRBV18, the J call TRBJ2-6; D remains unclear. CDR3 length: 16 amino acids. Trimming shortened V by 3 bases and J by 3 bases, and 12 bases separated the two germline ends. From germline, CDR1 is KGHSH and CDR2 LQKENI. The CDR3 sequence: CASSPLESGGANVLTF. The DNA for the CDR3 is TGTGCCAGCTCACCCCTTGAGTCGGGTGGGGCCAACGTCCTGACTTTC.